Below, 21 T cell receptor beta chains from the same sample are listed, as sequenced in a study of shared clonotypes between healthy human individuals. Clones were read by immunoSEQ multiplex PCR, and TCRdb kept only the in-frame ones, dropping some. The table shows 2 million to 2.5 million clones, with approximately 95% occurring only once. The sample was naive CD4+ T cells from PBMCs. As for subset: CD45RA+ positively selected. These receptors were collected from a man younger than 30 in good health. Some clones in this sample may be carry-over from other donors' samples.

This clone was seen a few times. The rearrangement uses TRBV30 and TRBJ1-1; no clear D gene. CDR1 is GTSNPN and CDR2 is SVGIG in the germline V gene (reference sequence). The length of the CDR3 is 11 residues. The V gene lost 3 bases and the J gene lost 5 bases, with 7 bases spanning the gap. Here the CDR3 reads CAWRRDTEAFF. The DNA for the CDR3 is TGTGCCTGGAGACGGGATACTGAAGCTTTCTTT.

The chain has TRBV10-3 and TRBJ1-2; D is uncertain. The CDR3 spans 14 residues. V lost 2 bases, J lost 5 bases, and 12 bases lay in between. Germline V CDR1 and CDR2: ENHRY, SYGVKD. The CDR3: CAISETQVTYGYTF. DNA for the CDR3: TGTGCCATCAGTGAGACGCAGGTTACGTATGGCTACACCTTC.

The rearrangement uses TRBV14 and TRBJ1-2, with D tentatively TRBD1 (6 bases). The CDR3 contains 15 residues. Trimming pared 0 bases from V and 4 bases from J, leaving 12 bases between. The germline gives CDR1 SGHDN, CDR2 FVKESK. Written as DNA, the CDR3 is TGTGCCAGCAGCCAAGAACCCACAGGGCGCTATGGCTACACCTTC. Translation gives CASSQEPTGRYGYTF.

The chain carries TRBV9 and TRBJ2-2; no clear D. The CDR3 sequence is 14 residues long. Germline V CDR1 and CDR2: SGDLS, YYNGEE. Trimming removed 0 bases from V and 6 bases from J, with 9 bases in between. The CDR3 nucleotides are TGTGCCAGCAGCGTAGTAGAACTGGCCGGGGAGCTGTTTTTT. Protein product: CASSVVELAGELFF.

The V and J genes are TRBV7-3 and TRBJ2-4, with D tentatively TRBD1 (6 bases). Germline assignment: CDR1 SGHTA and CDR2 FQGTGA. The V end was cut by 5 bases, the J end by 1 base, with 15 bases between. CDR3 length equals 16 residues. This chain's CDR3 is CASSPQGSTAKNIQYF. The CDR3 DNA follows: TGTGCCAGCAGCCCTCAGGGGAGTACGGCCAAAAACATTCAGTACTTC.

V usage is TRBV4-1 and J usage is TRBJ2-1; the D gene is possibly TRBD2 (6 bases). The CDR3 runs to 16 residues. Germline CDR1 reads MGHRA; CDR2 reads YSYEKL. The V gene lost 5 bases and the J gene lost 3 bases, with 17 bases spanning the gap. Here the CDR3 DNA reads TGCGCCAGCAGCTCCCAAGGGCGGAGGGACTACAATGAGCAGTTCTTC. Translation: CASSSQGRRDYNEQFF.

The V and J genes are TRBV5-8 and TRBJ2-3, with 9 bases matching TRBD1. Germline V gene data show CDR1 as SGHTS and CDR2 as YDEGEE. This CDR3 is built from 20 residues. V trimming: 3 bases; J trimming: 3 bases; junction bases outside the gene matches: 20. DNA of the CDR3: TGTGCCAGCAGCTCCAATTCGGGACAGGGAATCCTAAAGAGTACAGATACGCAGTATTTT. Translated, it gives CASSSNSGQGILKSTDTQYF.

V and J are TRBV6-6 and TRBJ2-1; TRBD2 might be the D (6 bases). The CDR3 length is 13 residues. Looked up from germline, CDR1 is MNHNY and CDR2 is SVGAGI (reference sequence). Trimming took off 2 bases at V and 12 bases at J, with 14 bases between the two ends. CDR3 in amino acids: CASSYDLSEGQFF. The CDR3 region has the DNA TGTGCCAGCAGTTACGACCTCTCGGAGGGGCAGTTCTTC.

This chain connects TRBV6-6 to TRBJ1-2, with D unresolved. The germline gives CDR1 MNHNY, CDR2 SVGAGI (reference sequence). CDR3 length equals 14 residues. V lost 8 bases and J 1 base, leaving 14 bases between the germline ends. CDR3 coding DNA: TGTGCCAGCGGATATTCGAGGATTAACTATGGCTACACCTTC. This encodes CASGYSRINYGYTF.

The chain uses TRBV7-9 and TRBJ2-7; the match to TRBD2 covers 14 bases. Germline-derived CDR1 and CDR2 are SEHNR and FQNEAQ (reference sequence). J was trimmed by 4 bases and V by 2 bases; bases with no gene match: 10. The CDR3 runs to 18 residues. CDR3 region: CASSLIRRGTSGRYEQYF. The CDR3 DNA reads TGTGCCAGCAGCTTAATTCGCAGGGGGACTAGCGGGAGATACGAGCAGTACTTC.

The CDR3 protein is CASSIMGESYNEQFF. CDR3 DNA: TGTGCCAGCAGCATTATGGGGGAGTCCTACAATGAGCAGTTCTTC. This chain uses TRBV7-9 with TRBJ2-1; possibly TRBD1 or TRBD2 for D (5 bases each). The germline V gene has CDR1 SEHNR and CDR2 FQNEAQ (reference sequence). Between the trimmed V and J ends, which lost 5 bases and 1 base, there was a span of 12 bases. There are 15 residues in the CDR3.

The chain carries TRBV6-5 and TRBJ1-1; 9 bases are a match to TRBD1. Germline values: CDR1 MNHEY, CDR2 SVGAGI. The CDR3 covers 13 residues. V dropped 0 bases and J dropped 13; count of bases not matched to a gene: 6. The CDR3 sequence: CASSYSPGTGYFF. The CDR3 DNA reads TGTGCCAGCAGTTACTCCCCCGGGACAGGGTATTTCTTT.

This clone was observed a single time. The chain carries TRBV10-2 and TRBJ1-5; 9 nucleotides agree with TRBD1. This CDR3 is 14 amino acids long. Germline V gives CDR1 WSHSY, CDR2 SAAADI. V was clipped by 4 bases and J by 6 bases; unmatched bases: 4. The CDR3 spells CASSGTGVTQPQHF. CDR3 nucleotides: TGCGCCAGCAGTGGGACAGGGGTGACTCAGCCCCAGCATTTT.

The chain has TRBV30 and TRBJ1-2, with D unresolved. The germline V gene has CDR1 GTSNPN and CDR2 SVGIG (reference sequence). V was pared by 5 bases and J by 4 bases, with 8 bases between. There are 11 residues in the CDR3. The CDR3 spells CAWGLGYGYTF. CDR3 DNA: TGTGCCTGGGGGCTTGGCTATGGCTACACCTTC.

This rearrangement joins TRBV12-5 to TRBJ2-1; weak D call: TRBD2 (5 bases). V dropped 9 bases and J dropped 0 bases, with 9 bases sitting between them. This CDR3 has 13 amino acids. From germline, CDR1 is LGHNT and CDR2 FRNRAP. The CDR3 nucleotides are TGTGCTAGCGGGATGAGCTCCTACAATGAGCAGTTCTTC. This translates into CASGMSSYNEQFF.

The gene calls are TRBV19 and TRBJ2-2; D is undetermined. The germline gives CDR1 LNHDA, CDR2 SQIVND (reference sequence). Trimming took 3 bases from V and 4 from J, leaving 12 bases between them. The CDR3 contains 15 residues. CDR3 region: CASSIAGLGTGELFF. The CDR3 DNA follows: TGTGCCAGTAGTATTGCCGGGTTGGGCACCGGGGAGCTGTTTTTT.

The chain employs TRBV10-3 and TRBJ1-5, with TRBD1 as a possible D gene (5 bases). The V gene's germline CDR1 is ENHRY and CDR2 SYGVKD. With 6 bases removed from V and 7 bases from J, the gap between germline ends came to 16 bases. The CDR3 extends over 14 amino acids. The CDR3 protein is CAISRDGGSQPQHF. CDR3 nucleotides: TGTGCCATCAGCCGGGACGGGGGGTCACAGCCCCAGCATTTT.

The rearrangement joins TRBV11-2 to TRBJ2-4; TRBD1 or TRBD2 may be the D gene (5 bases each). This CDR3 has 13 amino acids. Trimming shortened V by 6 bases and J by 2 bases, and 8 bases separated the two germline ends. Germline CDR1 and CDR2: SGHAT and FQNNGV. In DNA form, the CDR3 reads TGTGCCAGCAGTTCGGGACCCAAAAACATTCAGTACTTC. This encodes CASSSGPKNIQYF.

V is TRBV6-6 and J is TRBJ1-1; perhaps TRBD1 as D (5 bases). The germline V and J ends were trimmed by 6 bases and 1 base, with 12 bases remaining between them. The CDR3 spans 14 residues. Germline CDR1 reads MNHNY; CDR2 reads SVGAGI (reference sequence). The CDR3 spells CASSQGAGNTEAFF. The DNA of the CDR3 is TGTGCCAGCAGCCAGGGCGCAGGGAACACTGAAGCTTTCTTT.

As concerns this clone: Within the sample, other DNA sequences also encode this same CDR3. The chain employs TRBV28 and TRBJ1-1; the D gene is possibly TRBD1 (6 bases). CDR1 and CDR2 from the germline V gene are MDHEN and SYDVKM. The CDR3 runs to 13 residues. The V end was cut by 6 bases, the J end by 1 base, with 9 bases between. The CDR3 nucleotides read TGTGCCAGCAGCCTGGACAGGAACACTGAAGCTTTCTTT. It yields the protein CASSLDRNTEAFF. Full variable domain (missing parts from reference TRBV28 and TRBJ1-1): DVKVTQSSRYLVKRTGEKVFLECVQDMDHENMFWYRQDPGLGLRLIYFSYDVKMKEKGDIPEGYSVSREKKERFSLILESASTNQTSMYLCASSLDRNTEAFFGQGTRLTVV.

The rearrangement links TRBV5-6 to TRBJ2-1; D is perhaps TRBD1 (6 bases). Deletions cut 5 bases from V and 15 bases from J, with 18 bases between. The length of the CDR3 is 12 residues. CDR1 SGHDT and CDR2 YYEEEE come from the germline V gene. CDR3 nucleotide sequence: TGTGCCAGCAGTCAGGGGTTACAAGGGCGGTTCTTC. Encoded protein: CASSQGLQGRFF.